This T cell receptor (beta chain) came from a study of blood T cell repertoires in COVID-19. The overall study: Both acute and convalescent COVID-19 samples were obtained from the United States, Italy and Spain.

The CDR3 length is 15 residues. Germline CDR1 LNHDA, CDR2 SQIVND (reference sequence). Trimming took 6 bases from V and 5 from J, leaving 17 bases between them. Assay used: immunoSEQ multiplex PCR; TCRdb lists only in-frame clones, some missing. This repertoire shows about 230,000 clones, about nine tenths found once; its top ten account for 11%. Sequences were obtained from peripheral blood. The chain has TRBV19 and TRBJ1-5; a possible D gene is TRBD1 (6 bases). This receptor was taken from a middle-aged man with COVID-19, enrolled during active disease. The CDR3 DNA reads TGTGCCAGTAGGACTCGGACAGTAGCCCATCAGCCCCAGCATTTT. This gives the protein CASRTRTVAHQPQHF.